The source of this TCR beta chain is a study of cytomegalovirus exposure and HLA in healthy donors. Study-wide findings and caveats: The study reported that TCR beta sequences accurately predicted HLA-A and HLA-B alleles in most subjects.

Worth noting for this clone: Its antigen is not identified.

This PCR relied on a set of 60 Vbeta primers and 13 Jbeta primers. Assay used: immunoSEQ multiplex PCR; TCRdb lists only in-frame clones, some missing. The data show about 170,000 clones, just over 70% seen once. From germline, CDR1 is SGHRS and CDR2 YFSETQ. This CDR3 has 15 amino acids. V lost 4 bases, J lost 0 bases, and 5 bases stayed unmatched. The receptor was derived from a human donor in good health. The genes are TRBV5-1 and TRBJ2-7; 9 positions match TRBD2. Sequenced: PBMCs. The CDR3 is CASSPAGGSSYEQYF. The CDR3, as DNA: TGCGCCAGCAGCCCTGCGGGGGGGAGCTCCTACGAGCAGTACTTC.